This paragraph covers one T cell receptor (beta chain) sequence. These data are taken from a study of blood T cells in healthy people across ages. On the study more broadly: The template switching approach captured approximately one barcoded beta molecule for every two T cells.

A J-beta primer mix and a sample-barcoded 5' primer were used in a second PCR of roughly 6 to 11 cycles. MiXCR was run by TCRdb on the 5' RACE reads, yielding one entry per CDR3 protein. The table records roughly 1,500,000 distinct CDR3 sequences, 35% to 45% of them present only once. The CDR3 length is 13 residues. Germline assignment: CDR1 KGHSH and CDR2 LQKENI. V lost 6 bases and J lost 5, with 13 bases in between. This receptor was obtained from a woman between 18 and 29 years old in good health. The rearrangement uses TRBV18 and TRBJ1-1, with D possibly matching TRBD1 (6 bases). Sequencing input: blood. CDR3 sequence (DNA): TGTGCCAGCTCGCCGAACAGGGAAACTGAAGCTTTCTTT. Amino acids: CASSPNRETEAFF.